This T cell receptor beta chain was captured by sequencing in a study of neoadjuvant anti-PD-1 for oral cavity cancer. Study-wide findings and caveats: Treg/Th17 ratio rose with pretreatment blood and fell with post-treatment tumor TCRbeta clonality.

Comment on this clone: Its antigen remains unidentified.

PBMC libraries mostly used 450 to 600 ng of input genomic DNA, with six replicates per sample. Only in-frame clones appear in the TCRdb table, and some are missing; sequencing was by immunoSEQ multiplex PCR. The sample yields around 70,000 clones, approximately 81% seen once. The time point here: after neoadjuvant nivolumab, at surgical resection. Patients were newly diagnosed with stage II-IVA oral cavity squamous cell carcinoma without prior systemic or radiation treatment. Sequencing was performed on PBMCs, taken after nivolumab (anti-PD-1) treatment. The source is a person aged 35-79 years with oral cavity squamous cell carcinoma.

CDR3 in DNA: TGTGCCAGCAGGGTACACGGACTTCTCTATGGCTACACCTTC. As protein: CASRVHGLLYGYTF. This chain joins TRBV28 and TRBJ1-2; D gene unclear. Per germline, CDR1 MDHEN and CDR2 SYDVKM. Trimming left V 6 bases short and J 4 bases short, with 15 bases between. This CDR3 has 14 amino acids.